One sample yielded the 28 T cell receptor beta chains listed below, sequenced in a study of OX40 agonist ivuxolimab in advanced cancers. Assay: immunoSEQ multiplex PCR; the TCRdb copy retains only in-frame clones and omits some. The top ten hold approximately 0.81% of the sample, which has approximately 110,000 clones, around 90% seen once. The material sequenced was CD4+ or CD8+ T cells sorted from blood, taken in a trial of the OX40 agonist ivuxolimab. The receptors derive from an adult with an advanced solid tumor such as melanoma, head and neck, liver or kidney cancer.

The rearrangement joins TRBV10-3 to TRBJ2-1; D is uncertain. The CDR3 sequence is 14 residues long. Trimming shortened V by 6 bases and J by 5 bases, and 14 bases separated the two germline ends. Germline V CDR1 and CDR2: ENHRY, SYGVKD. CDR3 DNA sequence: TGTGCCATCAGCGAAAACAGCGCTGACAATGAGCAGTTCTTC. This sequence encodes CAISENSADNEQFF.

The chain has TRBV10-3 and TRBJ2-1, with D unclear. Germline CDR1 is ENHRY and CDR2 is SYGVKD. The CDR3 spans 12 residues. V lost 5 bases and J lost 3, with 5 bases in between. The CDR3 bases are TGTGCCATCAGTTTAAGCTACAATGAGCAGTTCTTC. This sequence encodes CAISLSYNEQFF.

This rearrangement joins TRBV5-6 to TRBJ2-1, with D maybe TRBD1 (6 bases). The CDR3 runs to 14 residues. V was shortened by 0 bases and J by 10 bases, with 14 bases between the two germline ends. In germline, CDR1 is SGHDT, CDR2 YYEEEE. CDR3 sequence reads: CASSLGRGWREQFF. The CDR3 DNA reads as TGTGCCAGCAGCTTGGGAAGGGGGTGGAGGGAGCAGTTCTTC.

This chain uses TRBV7-3 with TRBJ2-7; 7 bases fit TRBD1. V was pared by 5 bases and J by 7 bases, with 11 bases of the junction left unmatched. CDR3 length: 14 amino acids. Germline V lookup: CDR1 SGHTA, CDR2 FQGTGA. The DNA for the CDR3 is TGTGCCAGCAGCCCGACAGGGTCCTCTGGGGAGCAGTACTTC. It yields the protein CASSPTGSSGEQYF.

This clone was counted once. This rearrangement joins TRBV6-1 to TRBJ2-7; D gene ambiguous. Trimming cost V 1 base and J 0 bases, with 10 bases left between them. The CDR3 covers 15 residues. Germline CDR1 and CDR2: MNHNS and SASEGT. The CDR3 coding sequence is TGTGCCAGCAGTGAAGGTTCCCAGTACTCCTACGAGCAGTACTTC. Protein product: CASSEGSQYSYEQYF.

The chain combines TRBV5-4 with TRBJ2-2, with TRBD2 identical over 7 bases. The junction had 10 bases not matched to a gene; V was cut back by 4 bases and J by 1 base. The CDR3 is 17 residues long. Per germline, CDR1 SGHNT and CDR2 YYREEE (reference sequence). DNA of the CDR3: TGTGCCAGCAGCCTCGGGAGACTAGCAGAGAACACCGGGGAGCTGTTTTTT. This codes for CASSLGRLAENTGELFF.

V is TRBV18 and J is TRBJ1-5, with no clear D. V dropped 2 bases and J dropped 5 bases, with 13 bases sitting between them. Germline CDR1 KGHSH, CDR2 LQKENI. There are 15 residues in the CDR3. The CDR3 region is CASSPFGGSDQPQHF. DNA of the CDR3: TGTGCCAGCTCACCATTCGGAGGGTCCGATCAGCCCCAGCATTTT.

The chain recombines TRBV10-1 with TRBJ2-3; no firm D call. CDR1 WNHNN and CDR2 SYGVQD come from the germline V gene (reference sequence). The CDR3 runs 12 residues. Trimming cost V 2 bases and J 7 bases, with 7 bases left between them. In DNA, the CDR3 is TGCGCCAGCAGTGAGCAGGCGAATACGCAGTATTTT. This translates into CASSEQANTQYF.

CDR3 protein: CASSWLAGASGELFF. For the CDR3, the DNA is TGTGCCAGCAGTTGGCTAGCGGGAGCCTCCGGGGAGCTGTTTTTT. This chain uses TRBV6-5 with TRBJ2-2, with 10 positions matching TRBD2. CDR3 size: 15 residues. Germline V gene sequence: CDR1 MNHEY, CDR2 SVGAGI. V was clipped by 4 bases and J by 6 bases; unmatched bases: 5.

V usage is TRBV30 and J usage is TRBJ2-1; 14 nucleotides align to TRBD2. The trim removed 1 base at V and 12 bases at J, leaving 5 bases unmatched. This CDR3 spans 14 amino acids. CDR1 GTSNPN and CDR2 SVGIG come from the germline V gene (reference sequence). The chain's CDR3 is CAWSEGTSGGTQFF. The CDR3 DNA sequence: TGTGCCTGGAGTGAGGGGACTAGCGGGGGAACGCAGTTCTTC. Combining the CDR3 with reference TRBV30 and TRBJ2-1 gives the whole variable domain SQTIHQWPATLVQPVGSPLSLECTVEGTSNPNLYWYRQAAGRGLQLLFYSVGIGQISSEVPQNLSASRPQDRQFILSSKKLLLSDSGFYLCAWSEGTSGGTQFFGPGTRLTVL.

The chain couples TRBV7-3 to TRBJ2-7; 7 bases are shared with TRBD2. V lost 5 bases to trimming and J lost 2 bases; unmatched junction nucleotides: 12. This CDR3 comprises 16 residues. Germline assignment: CDR1 SGHTA and CDR2 FQGTGA. The CDR3 coding sequence is TGTGCCAGCAGCCCTTCTGGGACGAGCGGGACCTACGAGCAGTACTTC. This sequence encodes CASSPSGTSGTYEQYF.

The chain recombines TRBV5-5 with TRBJ2-1, with 14 nucleotides matching TRBD2. Germline-derived CDR1 and CDR2 are SGHKS and YYEKEE (reference sequence). The CDR3 consists of 19 residues. The V and J ends lost 0 bases and 10 bases, in that order; junction bases with no gene match: 15. CDR3 residues: CASSLGVSPGLAGDGEQFF. In DNA, the CDR3 is TGTGCCAGCAGCTTGGGGGTTTCCCCGGGACTAGCGGGAGATGGAGAGCAGTTCTTC.

This chain links TRBV5-1 with TRBJ2-2, with TRBD1 matching over 11 bases. Germline V gives CDR1 SGHRS, CDR2 YFSETQ. With 5 bases clipped from V and 0 bases from J, the junction kept 3 bases outside the gene matches. The CDR3 contains 16 residues. This CDR3 is CASSSGQGANTGELFF. CDR3 bases: TGCGCCAGCAGTTCGGGACAGGGGGCGAACACCGGGGAGCTGTTTTTT.

CDR3 region: CASSFSGTTGELFF. CDR3 DNA: TGCGCCAGCAGCTTTAGCGGGACAACCGGGGAGCTGTTTTTT. The V gene is TRBV5-1, the J gene TRBJ2-2; the match to TRBD2 covers 8 bases. The CDR3 length is 14 residues. CDR1 is SGHRS and CDR2 is YFSETQ in the germline V gene. V lost 2 bases, J lost 5 bases, and 2 bases stayed unmatched.

The chain employs TRBV5-1 and TRBJ1-3; D unresolved. The germline V gene encodes CDR1 SGHRS and CDR2 YFSETQ. Trimming left V 4 bases short and J 2 bases short, with 13 bases between. The CDR3 has 15 residues. CDR3 DNA sequence: TGCGCCAGCAGCGAAGACACGGGCCCTGGAAACACCATATATTTT. Protein product: CASSEDTGPGNTIYF.

This chain's CDR3 is CASSYSGAGSSYEQYF. In DNA, the CDR3 is TGTGCCAGCAGTTACTCCGGGGCGGGGAGCTCCTACGAGCAGTACTTC. The chain links TRBV6-6 to TRBJ2-5, with D possibly matching TRBD2 (6 bases). With the DNA end fitting TRBJ2-7 better, the J assignment may be wrong. The CDR3 runs 16 residues. Germline values: CDR1 MNHNY, CDR2 SVGAGI (reference sequence).

The chain combines TRBV2 with TRBJ2-5; 15 bases are shared with TRBD2. CDR1 is SNHLY and CDR2 is FYNNEI in the germline V gene. The CDR3 covers 16 residues. With 4 bases clipped from V and 5 bases from J, the junction kept 5 bases outside the gene matches. In nucleotides, the CDR3 is TGTGCCAGCAGTGTAAGAGGGACTAGCGGGAGGGAGACCCAGTACTTC. As protein: CASSVRGTSGRETQYF.

V and J are TRBV28 and TRBJ2-7; the D is unclear. Germline V gene data show CDR1 as MDHEN and CDR2 as SYDVKM. This CDR3 is built from 12 residues. Trimming removed 6 bases from V and 3 bases from J, with 9 bases in between. CDR3 sequence: CASRLAYYEQYF. In DNA form, the CDR3 reads TGTGCCAGCAGGTTGGCCTACTACGAGCAGTACTTC. Based on the CDR3 plus reference TRBV28 and TRBJ2-7, the full variable domain is DVKVTQSSRYLVKRTGEKVFLECVQDMDHENMFWYRQDPGLGLRLIYFSYDVKMKEKGDIPEGYSVSREKKERFSLILESASTNQTSMYLCASRLAYYEQYFGPGTRLTVT.

This clone was seen only a few times. The chain links TRBV7-9 to TRBJ2-7, with D perhaps given as TRBD1 or TRBD2 (5 bases each). Per the germline V gene, CDR1 is SEHNR and CDR2 is FQNEAQ (reference sequence). V dropped 2 bases and J dropped 6 bases, with 14 bases sitting between them. The CDR3 contains 14 residues. The CDR3 DNA reads as TGTGCCAGCAGCTTACCCTCTGAGGGGTTCGAGCAGTACTTC. This translates into CASSLPSEGFEQYF.

The chain recombines TRBV28 with TRBJ2-7; the D gene is possibly TRBD2 (7 bases). Germline V gene lookup returns CDR1 MDHEN and CDR2 SYDVKM. This CDR3 is built from 17 residues. Trimming removed 7 bases from V and 5 bases from J, with 27 bases in between. The CDR3 here is CASTEGGARSPSNEQYF. CDR3 DNA sequence: TGTGCCAGCACCGAGGGGGGGGCCCGGAGCCCCTCGAACGAGCAGTACTTC. The full variable domain, in which reference TRBV28 and TRBJ2-7 provide the parts outside the CDR3, is DVKVTQSSRYLVKRTGEKVFLECVQDMDHENMFWYRQDPGLGLRLIYFSYDVKMKEKGDIPEGYSVSREKKERFSLILESASTNQTSMYLCASTEGGARSPSNEQYFGPGTRLTVT.

This clone showed up just once. The rearrangement joins TRBV28 to TRBJ1-2, with 8 bases identical to TRBD1. J gave up 4 bases and V 4 bases, and 14 bases lay outside the gene matches. CDR3 size: 17 residues. Germline values: CDR1 MDHEN, CDR2 SYDVKM. The CDR3 sequence is CASSSDRVAQGRYGYTF. The CDR3 DNA is TGTGCCAGCAGTTCGGACAGGGTGGCCCAAGGGCGCTATGGCTACACCTTC.

The V call is TRBV7-2, the J call TRBJ2-7; 13 bases are shared with TRBD2. Per germline, CDR1 SGHTA and CDR2 FQGNSA. After removal of 5 bases from V and 4 bases from J, the junction contained 5 bases not matched to a gene. This CDR3 has 15 amino acids. In nucleotides, the CDR3 is TGTGCCAGCAGCCAACTAGCGGGAGGGCCGTACGAGCAGTACTTC. Amino acid sequence: CASSQLAGGPYEQYF.

The chain employs TRBV27 and TRBJ2-6; D possibly matches TRBD1 or TRBD2 (5 bases each). Germline assignment: CDR1 MNHEY and CDR2 SMNVEV (reference sequence). The V end was cut by 1 base, the J end by 4 bases, with 14 bases between. CDR3 length: 17 amino acids. The CDR3 region has the DNA TGTGCCAGCAGTTTATTCGGGGCCCGTGAGGGGGCCAACGTCCTGACTTTC. Translated: CASSLFGAREGANVLTF.

CDR3 region: CASSSRTGGVVEAFF. The DNA of the CDR3 is TGTGCCAGTAGTAGCCGGACGGGCGGGGTGGTTGAAGCTTTCTTT. The V call is TRBV19, the J call TRBJ1-1; D is unclear. Germline loops: CDR1 LNHDA, CDR2 SQIVND (reference sequence). V was trimmed by 4 bases and J by 7 bases, leaving 19 bases between them. This CDR3 has 15 residues.

This chain connects TRBV28 to TRBJ2-6, with unresolved D. V lost 5 bases to trimming and J lost 3 bases, with 11 bases between them. CDR3 size: 15 residues. Germline CDR1 and CDR2: MDHEN and SYDVKM. CDR3 DNA: TGTGCCAGCAGTAGACGGAAAGGTGGGGCCAACGTCCTGACTTTC. It translates to CASSRRKGGANVLTF.

V gene TRBV19 combines with J gene TRBJ2-2, with D unresolved. Germline-derived CDR1 and CDR2 are LNHDA and SQIVND (reference sequence). The CDR3 totals 15 residues. Trimming left V 2 bases short and J 5 bases short, with 12 bases between. The CDR3 sequence: CASSIPHYQTGELFF. The CDR3 DNA reads TGTGCCAGTAGTATACCACACTACCAGACCGGGGAGCTGTTTTTT. Based on the CDR3 plus reference TRBV19 and TRBJ2-2, the full variable domain is DGGITQSPKYLFRKEGQNVTLSCEQNLNHDAMYWYRQDPGQGLRLIYYSQIVNDFQKGDIAEGYSVSREKKESFPLTVTSAQKNPTAFYLCASSIPHYQTGELFFGEGSRLTVL.

The chain combines TRBV28 with TRBJ1-5; D unresolved. V was pared by 7 bases and J by 4 bases, with 5 bases between. Per germline, CDR1 MDHEN and CDR2 SYDVKM. This CDR3 spans 11 amino acids. CDR3 region: CASNDNQPQHF. CDR3 DNA: TGTGCCAGCAACGATAATCAGCCCCAGCATTTT.

This chain joins TRBV5-1 and TRBJ2-1, with 10 bases lining up with TRBD2. The ends lost 4 bases at V and 6 bases at J; junction bases unmatched: 10. The length of the CDR3 is 16 residues. Germline V gives CDR1 SGHRS, CDR2 YFSETQ. The DNA of the CDR3 is TGCGCCAGCAGCGTGAGCAGCGGGAGGGCCCTCAATGAGCAGTTCTTC. The encoded protein is CASSVSSGRALNEQFF. The full variable domain, its missing parts supplied by reference TRBV5-1 and TRBJ2-1, is KAGVTQTPRYLIKTRGQQVTLSCSPISGHRSVSWYQQTPGQGLQFLFEYFSETQRNKGNFPGRFSGRQFSNSRSEMNVSTLELGDSALYLCASSVSSGRALNEQFFGPGTRLTVL.